The 13 T cell receptor beta chains listed next were all sequenced from one sample in a study of OX40 agonist ivuxolimab in advanced cancers. The library was made by the immunoSEQ multiplex PCR assay. The clones in this table, taken by TCRdb from immuneACCESS, are in-frame only. Not every clone is retained; where verified, under half of the shortfall comes from an unresolved V gene, and the cause of the rest is unknown. The sample table contains fewer than 35,000 clones; only one count was recorded for about four fifths of them. The ten largest clones represent about 20% of the sample. The material was CD4+ or CD8+ T cells sorted from blood, obtained in a trial of the OX40 agonist ivuxolimab. The origin of the receptors is an adult with an advanced solid tumor such as melanoma, head and neck, liver or kidney cancer.

The rearrangement links TRBV5-1 to TRBJ1-4; D might be TRBD1 (5 bases). The V end lost 2 bases, the J end lost 8 bases, and 10 bases lay between the germline ends. CDR3 length: 13 residues. CDR1 and CDR2 from the germline V gene are SGHRS and YFSETQ. This CDR3 reads CASSFQGGEKLFF. The CDR3 bases are TGCGCCAGCAGCTTTCAGGGCGGGGAAAAACTGTTTTTT. Combining the CDR3 with reference TRBV5-1 and TRBJ1-4 gives the whole variable domain KAGVTQTPRYLIKTRGQQVTLSCSPISGHRSVSWYQQTPGQGLQFLFEYFSETQRNKGNFPGRFSGRQFSNSRSEMNVSTLELGDSALYLCASSFQGGEKLFFGSGTQLSVL.

The rearrangement uses TRBV6-5 and TRBJ2-1; the D gene is possibly TRBD1 (5 bases). Per germline, CDR1 MNHEY and CDR2 SVGAGI. The CDR3 has 14 residues. V lost 7 bases to trimming and J lost 3 bases, with 13 bases between them. CDR3 nucleotides: TGTGCCAGCACCATTCAGGGCCGCTACAATGAGCAGTTCTTC. This gives the protein CASTIQGRYNEQFF.

J is TRBJ2-1 and V is TRBV7-3; no clear D. Trimming pared 2 bases from V and 7 bases from J, leaving 6 bases between. This CDR3 has 12 amino acids. The germline V gene encodes CDR1 SGHTA and CDR2 FQGTGA. The CDR3 spells CASSLWGNEQFF. The DNA for the CDR3 is TGTGCCAGCAGCTTATGGGGTAATGAGCAGTTCTTC.

The V call is TRBV10-1, the J call TRBJ2-3; the match to TRBD2 covers 7 bases. The CDR3 loop spans 16 amino acids. Per germline, CDR1 WNHNN and CDR2 SYGVQD (reference sequence). J was trimmed by 1 base and V by 6 bases; bases with no gene match: 10. The CDR3 reads CASSPAVAGGTDTQYF. Written as DNA, the CDR3 is TGCGCCAGCAGCCCCGCCGTGGCGGGGGGCACAGATACGCAGTATTTT.

This chain uses TRBV6-6 with TRBJ1-5; D gene ambiguous. V lost 6 bases and J lost 1, with 13 bases in between. The germline V gene has CDR1 MNHNY and CDR2 SVGAGI (reference sequence). The CDR3 length is 15 residues. CDR3 residues: CASSPSGFSNQPQHF. In DNA form, the CDR3 reads TGTGCCAGCAGCCCCTCGGGGTTCAGCAATCAGCCCCAGCATTTT.

This chain uses TRBV2 with TRBJ2-5, with 7 bases identical to TRBD2. CDR3 length: 17 residues. Germline V lookup: CDR1 SNHLY, CDR2 FYNNEI. V shed 2 bases, J shed 0 bases, and the junction held 9 bases outside the gene matches. The CDR3 sequence: CASSELSGNPHQETQYF. CDR3 in DNA: TGTGCCAGCAGTGAATTGAGCGGGAATCCCCACCAAGAGACCCAGTACTTC.

This clone was counted a few times. The chain employs TRBV11-2 and TRBJ1-3, with D possibly matching TRBD1 (6 bases). Germline CDR1 reads SGHAT; CDR2 reads FQNNGV. The CDR3 is made up of 16 amino acids. V was pared by 1 base and J by 0 bases, with 10 bases between. CDR3 region: CASSLATGLSGNTIYF. CDR3 coding DNA: TGTGCCAGCAGCTTAGCGACAGGCCTCTCTGGAAACACCATATATTTT.

The chain is built from TRBV28 and TRBJ2-3, with 8 positions matching TRBD1. The CDR3 length is 15 residues. Looked up from germline, CDR1 is MDHEN and CDR2 is SYDVKM. The junction had 4 bases not matched to a gene; V was cut back by 5 bases and J by 0 bases. The DNA of the CDR3 is TGTGCCAGCAGTCCAGGGGGCTGGAGCACAGATACGCAGTATTTT. Protein: CASSPGGWSTDTQYF.

CDR3 nucleotide sequence: TGTGCCAGCAGTGAAGAAACATCGTTGGCCCTCCACTTT. As protein: CASSEETSLALHF. The rearrangement links TRBV6-1 to TRBJ1-6; the D is unclear. This CDR3 is 13 amino acids long. Looked up from germline, CDR1 is MNHNS and CDR2 is SASEGT. V lost 1 base and J 14 bases, leaving 12 bases between the germline ends.

The V call is TRBV7-2, the J call TRBJ2-5, with a weak D call TRBD1 (6 bases). Per germline, CDR1 SGHTA and CDR2 FQGNSA. The CDR3 spans 14 residues. Trimming took 3 bases from V and 3 from J, leaving 11 bases between them. This CDR3 reads CASSLAGVKETQYF. The CDR3 nucleotides are TGTGCCAGCAGCTTGGCAGGGGTGAAAGAGACCCAGTACTTC.

The chain carries TRBV7-2 and TRBJ2-2; 8 bases line up with TRBD2. J gave up 3 bases and V 1 base, and 7 bases lay outside the gene matches. The germline CDR1 and CDR2 sequences are SGHTA and FQGNSA. There are 17 residues in the CDR3. This chain's CDR3 is CASSLGAAGGYTGELFF. The CDR3 nucleotides read TGTGCCAGCAGCTTAGGGGCCGCGGGGGGCTACACCGGGGAGCTGTTTTTT.

The chain combines TRBV9 with TRBJ2-1; possibly TRBD1 for D (5 bases). The CDR3 length is 18 residues. V was trimmed by 5 bases and J by 8 bases, leaving 29 bases between them. Germline lookup yields CDR1 SGDLS and CDR2 YYNGEE. The CDR3 sequence is CASSRSWQGQFRVYEQFF. CDR3 nucleotides: TGTGCCAGCAGTCGTAGTTGGCAGGGTCAGTTCAGGGTCTATGAGCAGTTCTTC.

This chain's CDR3 is CASSFGRSSPDTQYF. The DNA for the CDR3 is TGTGCCAGCAGCTTTGGTAGATCTTCCCCAGATACGCAGTATTTT. The genes are TRBV5-4 and TRBJ2-3; D is undetermined. Germline V gene data show CDR1 as SGHNT and CDR2 as YYREEE (reference sequence). The V end was cut by 2 bases, the J end by 4 bases, with 14 bases between. CDR3 size: 15 residues.